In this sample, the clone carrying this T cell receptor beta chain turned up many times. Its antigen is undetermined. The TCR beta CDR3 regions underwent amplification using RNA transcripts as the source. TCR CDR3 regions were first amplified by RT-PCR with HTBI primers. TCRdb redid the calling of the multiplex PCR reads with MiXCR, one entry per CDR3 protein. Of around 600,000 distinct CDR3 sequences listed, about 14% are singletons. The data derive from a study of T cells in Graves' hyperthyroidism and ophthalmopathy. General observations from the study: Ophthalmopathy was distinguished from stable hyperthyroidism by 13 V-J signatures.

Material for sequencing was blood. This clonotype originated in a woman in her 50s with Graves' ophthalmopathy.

The CDR3 reads CASSLDLTGAHTDTQYF. In DNA form, the CDR3 reads TGTGCCAGCAGCTTAGATCTGACGGGAGCACACACAGATACGCAGTATTTT. The chain carries TRBV11-3 and TRBJ2-3; the D gene is possibly TRBD2 (6 bases). This CDR3 comprises 17 residues. Germline V lookup: CDR1 SGHNT, CDR2 YENEEA. The V end lost 0 bases, the J end lost 2 bases, and 15 bases lay between the germline ends.